Below are 13 T cell receptor beta chains sequenced from a single sample in a study. TCRdb redid the calling of the 5' RACE reads with MiXCR, one entry per CDR3 protein. The sample lists some 32,000 distinct CDR3 sequences, about 24% seen once, with 4.3% in the top ten. Sequencing was performed on memory CD4+ T cells sorted from blood. As for subset: memory CD4+ T cells, CD4+CD45RO+CD25-. The receptors here all came from a female donor with breast cancer.

This clonotype was recorded a few times. The gene calls are TRBV28 and TRBJ2-7; maybe TRBD2 (5 bases). Trimming stripped 6 bases from V and 0 bases from J, with 9 bases between. From germline, CDR1 is MDHEN and CDR2 SYDVKM. This CDR3 has 13 amino acids. The CDR3 coding sequence is TGTGCCAGCAGCGGGATCAGCTCCTACGAGCAGTACTTC. Protein product: CASSGISSYEQYF.

The chain links TRBV12-3 or TRBV12-4 to TRBJ2-3, with TRBD1 as a possible D gene (5 bases). Trimming took 3 bases from V and 3 from J, leaving 10 bases between them. The CDR3 contains 14 residues. CDR3 nucleotides: TGTGCCAGCAGTTTTGTCAGGGAAACAGATACGCAGTATTTT. Protein sequence: CASSFVRETDTQYF.

This clonotype was seen many times. The V call is TRBV6-5, the J call TRBJ2-3; D not resolved. V was cut by 8 bases and J by 0 bases, with 12 bases left in between. This CDR3 is built from 14 residues. CDR1 and CDR2 from the germline V gene are MNHEY and SVGAGI. This CDR3 is CASFKRRSTDTQYF. The CDR3 nucleotides read TGTGCCAGCTTTAAGCGCCGTAGCACAGATACGCAGTATTTT.

Concerning this clonotype: A much larger clone sits a single nucleotide away, making a read error possible. The chain is built from TRBV27 and TRBJ1-1; TRBD1 agrees at 9 bases. The CDR3 runs to 14 residues. Germline V gene data show CDR1 as MNHEY and CDR2 as SMNVEV (reference sequence). CDR3 protein: CASSSGTGTTEASF. In DNA form, the CDR3 reads TGTGCCAGCAGTTCCGGGACAGGGACCACTGAAGCTTCCTTT.

In its sample, this clonotype was seen many times. V is TRBV10-3 and J is TRBJ2-7; 8 nucleotides match TRBD1. The germline gives CDR1 ENHRY, CDR2 SYGVKD. This CDR3 spans 17 amino acids. The V and J ends lost 6 bases and 6 bases, in that order; junction bases with no gene match: 19. CDR3 amino acids: CAIRDSATTGASGEQYF. For the CDR3, the DNA is TGTGCCATCAGGGATTCAGCTACGACAGGGGCTTCCGGCGAGCAGTACTTC.

This clonotype came up many times. The V gene is TRBV20-1, the J gene TRBJ2-7; a possible D gene is TRBD1 (6 bases). V lost 6 bases, J lost 1 base, and 10 bases lay in between. The germline V gene has CDR1 DFQATT and CDR2 SNEGSKA (reference sequence). The CDR3 is 12 residues long. The CDR3 nucleotides read TGCAGTGCAGGGGGTGGGTCCTACGAGCAGTACTTC. Translating gives CSAGGGSYEQYF.

The chain combines TRBV6-2 or TRBV6-3 with TRBJ2-1; D perhaps matches TRBD1 (5 bases). The germline V gene encodes CDR1 MNHEY and CDR2 SVGEGT. The CDR3 has 16 amino acids. V dropped 0 bases and J dropped 3 bases, with 12 bases sitting between them. The CDR3 DNA sequence: TGTGCCAGCAGTTACTCGATCCGTAGGGGCTACAATGAGCAGTTCTTC. Its translation: CASSYSIRRGYNEQFF.

This clonotype was counted at least ten times. The V gene is TRBV27, the J gene TRBJ2-7; maybe TRBD1 (6 bases). Germline V CDR1 and CDR2: MNHEY, SMNVEV (reference sequence). This CDR3 has 15 amino acids. Deletions cut 1 base from V and 7 bases from J, with 17 bases between. CDR3 protein: CASSLLGHHTREQYF. CDR3 DNA: TGTGCCAGCAGTTTATTGGGACACCATACGAGAGAGCAGTACTTC.

This clonotype was observed a handful of times. CDR3 nucleotides: TGTGCCAGCAGTTCCGGGTTTAATGAAAAACTGTTTTTT. Translating it yields CASSSGFNEKLFF. The chain employs TRBV6-5 and TRBJ1-4; D uncertain. There are 13 residues in the CDR3. Germline CDR1 MNHEY, CDR2 SVGAGI. Trimming removed 4 bases at V and 4 bases at J, with 7 bases between.

The genes are TRBV7-6 and TRBJ2-7, with no clear D. In germline, CDR1 is SGHVS, CDR2 FNYEAQ. The CDR3 covers 14 residues. Trimming removed 5 bases from V and 3 bases from J, with 14 bases in between. The CDR3 reads CASSAPDGSYEQYF. The CDR3 DNA sequence: TGTGCCAGCAGCGCACCGGACGGAAGCTACGAGCAGTACTTC.

The chain recombines TRBV6-1 with TRBJ2-1; D call uncertain. CDR1 and CDR2 from the germline V gene are MNHNS and SASEGT. The CDR3 totals 15 residues. With 5 bases removed from V and 2 bases from J, the gap between germline ends came to 13 bases. The CDR3 DNA sequence: TGTGCCAGCAGTCGGGTGCATGGGGCCTACAATGAGCAGTTCTTC. It codes for CASSRVHGAYNEQFF.

This clonotype was observed at least ten times. The V call is TRBV28, the J call TRBJ1-5; no reliable D call. The CDR3 is made up of 14 amino acids. Germline values: CDR1 MDHEN, CDR2 SYDVKM. The V end lost 3 bases, the J end lost 0 bases, and 6 bases lay between the germline ends. The CDR3 region is CASSLRLSNQPQHF. DNA for the CDR3: TGTGCCAGCAGTTTGCGTCTTAGCAATCAGCCCCAGCATTTT.

For this clonotype: A much larger clone sits a single nucleotide away, making a read error possible. The chain has TRBV5-1 and TRBJ2-5; no clear D. The CDR3 has 14 amino acids. Germline-derived CDR1 and CDR2 are SGHRS and YFSETQ. Written as DNA, the CDR3 is TGCACCAGCAGCTTCCGGACGGTCCAAGAGACCCAGTACTTC. This codes for CTSSFRTVQETQYF.